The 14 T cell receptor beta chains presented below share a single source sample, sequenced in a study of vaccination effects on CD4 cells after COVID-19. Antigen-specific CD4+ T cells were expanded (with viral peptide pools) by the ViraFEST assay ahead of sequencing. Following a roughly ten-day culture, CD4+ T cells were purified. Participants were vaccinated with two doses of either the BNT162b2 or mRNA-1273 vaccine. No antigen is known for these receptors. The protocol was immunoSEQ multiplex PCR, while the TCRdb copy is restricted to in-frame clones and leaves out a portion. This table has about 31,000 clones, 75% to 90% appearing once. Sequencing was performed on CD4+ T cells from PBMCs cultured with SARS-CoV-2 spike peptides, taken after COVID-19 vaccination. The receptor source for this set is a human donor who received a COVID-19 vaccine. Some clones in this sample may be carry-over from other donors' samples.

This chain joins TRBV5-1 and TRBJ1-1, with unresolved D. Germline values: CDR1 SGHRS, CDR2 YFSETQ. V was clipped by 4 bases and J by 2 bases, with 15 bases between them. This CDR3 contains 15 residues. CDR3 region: CASSPMGGSNTEAFF. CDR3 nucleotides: TGCGCCAGCAGCCCGATGGGAGGAAGTAACACTGAAGCTTTCTTT.

DNA for the CDR3: TGTGCCTGGTACCGGGACAGGGGGCGCCGAGGGGCCAACGTCCTGACTTTC. Residues: CAWYRDRGRRGANVLTF. This rearrangement joins TRBV30 to TRBJ2-6; 12 bases line up with TRBD1. Germline lookup yields CDR1 GTSNPN and CDR2 SVGIG (reference sequence). The CDR3 has 17 amino acids. With 5 bases clipped from V and 4 bases from J, the junction kept 9 bases outside the gene matches. Based on the CDR3 plus reference TRBV30 and TRBJ2-6, the full variable domain is SQTIHQWPATLVQPVGSPLSLECTVEGTSNPNLYWYRQAAGRGLQLLFYSVGIGQISSEVPQNLSASRPQDRQFILSSKKLLLSDSGFYLCAWYRDRGRRGANVLTFGAGSRLTVL.

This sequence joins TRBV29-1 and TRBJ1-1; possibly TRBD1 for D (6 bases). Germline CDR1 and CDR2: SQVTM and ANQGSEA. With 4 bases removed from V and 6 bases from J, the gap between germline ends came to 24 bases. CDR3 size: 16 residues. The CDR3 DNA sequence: TGCAGCGTTGTTGTCCGAACATCGGGGGCTGACGCTGAAGCTTTCTTT. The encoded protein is CSVVVRTSGADAEAFF. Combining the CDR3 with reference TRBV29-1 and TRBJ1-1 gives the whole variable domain SAVISQKPSRDICQRGTSLTIQCQVDSQVTMMFWYRQQPGQSLTLIATANQGSEATYESGFVIDKFPISRPNLTFSTLTVSNMSPEDSSIYLCSVVVRTSGADAEAFFGQGTRLTVV.

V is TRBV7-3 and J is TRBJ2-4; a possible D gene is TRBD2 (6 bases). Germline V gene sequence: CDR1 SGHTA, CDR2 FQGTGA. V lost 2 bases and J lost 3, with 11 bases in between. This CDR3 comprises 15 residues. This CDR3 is CASSLSGVGKNIQYF. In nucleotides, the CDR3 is TGTGCCAGCAGCTTATCGGGGGTTGGCAAAAACATTCAGTACTTC.

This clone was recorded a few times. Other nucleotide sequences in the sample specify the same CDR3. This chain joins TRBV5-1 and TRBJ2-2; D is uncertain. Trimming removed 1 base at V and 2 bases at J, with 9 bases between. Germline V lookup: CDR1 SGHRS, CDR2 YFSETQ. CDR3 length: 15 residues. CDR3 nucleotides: TGCGCCAGCAGCTTGCAGACACTTAACACCGGGGAGCTGTTTTTT. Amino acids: CASSLQTLNTGELFF.

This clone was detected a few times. The CDR3, as DNA: TGTGCCAGCAGTTACCAACAGCAAGAGGGGACCCAGTACTTC. The encoded protein is CASSYQQQEGTQYF. This chain links TRBV6-5 with TRBJ2-5; the D gene is possibly TRBD2 (5 bases). Per germline, CDR1 MNHEY and CDR2 SVGAGI. Trimming took off 2 bases at V and 7 bases at J, with 14 bases between the two ends. The CDR3 loop spans 14 amino acids.

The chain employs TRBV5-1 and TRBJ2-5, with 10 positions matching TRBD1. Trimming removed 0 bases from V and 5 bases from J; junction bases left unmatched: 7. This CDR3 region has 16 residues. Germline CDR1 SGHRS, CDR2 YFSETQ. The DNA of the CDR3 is TGCGCCAGCAGCTTGGCAGGACAGGGGGTTGGGGAGACCCAGTACTTC. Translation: CASSLAGQGVGETQYF.

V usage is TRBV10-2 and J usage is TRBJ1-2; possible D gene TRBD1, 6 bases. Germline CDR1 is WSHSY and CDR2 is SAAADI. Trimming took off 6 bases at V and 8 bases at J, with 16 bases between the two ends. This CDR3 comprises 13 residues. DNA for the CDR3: TGCGCCAGCAGCGAGGACAGAAACCGAGGCTACACCTTC. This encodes CASSEDRNRGYTF.

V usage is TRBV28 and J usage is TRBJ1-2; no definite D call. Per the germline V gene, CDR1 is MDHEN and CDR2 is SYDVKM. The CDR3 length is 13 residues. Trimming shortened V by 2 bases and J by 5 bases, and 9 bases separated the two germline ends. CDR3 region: CASSLPPGYGYTF. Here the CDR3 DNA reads TGTGCCAGCAGTTTACCCCCAGGATATGGCTACACCTTC.

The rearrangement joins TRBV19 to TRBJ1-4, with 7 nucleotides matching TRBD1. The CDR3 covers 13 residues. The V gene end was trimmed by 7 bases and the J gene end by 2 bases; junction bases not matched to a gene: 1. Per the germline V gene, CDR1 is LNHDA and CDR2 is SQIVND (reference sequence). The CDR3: CASKQGTNEKLFF. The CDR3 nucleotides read TGTGCCAGTAAACAGGGGACTAATGAAAAACTGTTTTTT.

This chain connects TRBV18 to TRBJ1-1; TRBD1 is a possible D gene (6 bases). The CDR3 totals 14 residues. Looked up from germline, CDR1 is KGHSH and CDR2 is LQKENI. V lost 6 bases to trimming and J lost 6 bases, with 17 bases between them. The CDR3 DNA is TGTGCCAGCTCCAGGGAAGGGGGAAAGTCTGAAGCTTTCTTT. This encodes CASSREGGKSEAFF. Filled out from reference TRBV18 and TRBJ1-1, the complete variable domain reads NAGVMQNPRHLVRRRGQEARLRCSPMKGHSHVYWYRQLPEEGLKFMVYLQKENIIDESGMPKERFSAEFPKEGPSILRIQQVVRGDSAAYFCASSREGGKSEAFFGQGTRLTVV.

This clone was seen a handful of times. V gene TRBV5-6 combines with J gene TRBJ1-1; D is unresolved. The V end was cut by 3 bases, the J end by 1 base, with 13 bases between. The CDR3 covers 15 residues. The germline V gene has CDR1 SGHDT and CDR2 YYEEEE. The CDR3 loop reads CASSSGGQQNTEAFF. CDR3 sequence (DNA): TGTGCCAGCAGCTCGGGAGGGCAGCAGAACACTGAAGCTTTCTTT.

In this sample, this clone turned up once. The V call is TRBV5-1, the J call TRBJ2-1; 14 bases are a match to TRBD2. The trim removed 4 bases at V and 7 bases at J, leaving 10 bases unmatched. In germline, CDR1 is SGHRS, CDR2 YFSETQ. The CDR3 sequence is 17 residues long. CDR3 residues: CASSGGLAGDLRNEQFF. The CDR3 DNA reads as TGCGCCAGCAGCGGGGGACTAGCGGGGGACCTTCGGAATGAGCAGTTCTTC.

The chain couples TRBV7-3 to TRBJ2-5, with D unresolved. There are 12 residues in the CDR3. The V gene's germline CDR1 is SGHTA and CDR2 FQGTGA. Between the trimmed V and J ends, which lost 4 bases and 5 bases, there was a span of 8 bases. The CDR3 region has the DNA TGTGCCAGCAGCTCTAATATGGAGACCCAGTACTTC. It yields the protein CASSSNMETQYF.